This TCR beta chain was observed in a study of T cell repertoires in cytomegalovirus infection. General study results and limits: Cumulative frequency of public TCR beta families picked out carriers of CMV plus the relevant HLA. Dominant in the ex vivo response were TCR beta clonotypes restricted by HLA-C and specific for CMV.

As concerns this clonotype: Its antigen remains unidentified.

TCRdb reanalysed the reads using MiXCR and keeps one entry per CDR3 protein. The data hold nearly 70,000 distinct CDR3 sequences, with about 22% observed a single time. Germline V gene data show CDR1 as LNHDA and CDR2 as SQIVND (reference sequence). The CDR3 length is 13 residues. The V end was cut by 4 bases, the J end by 5 bases, with 10 bases between. This rearrangement joins TRBV19 to TRBJ2-3, with D perhaps matching TRBD2 (6 bases). The sample consisted of PBMCs, sequenced either directly or after in vitro stimulation (not recorded which). The TCR was taken from a human donor in good health (CMV status not recorded). Some clones in this sample may be carry-over from other donors' samples. The CDR3 sequence: CASSRDSEDTQYF. CDR3 nucleotides: TGTGCCAGTAGTAGGGACTCTGAAGATACGCAGTATTTT.